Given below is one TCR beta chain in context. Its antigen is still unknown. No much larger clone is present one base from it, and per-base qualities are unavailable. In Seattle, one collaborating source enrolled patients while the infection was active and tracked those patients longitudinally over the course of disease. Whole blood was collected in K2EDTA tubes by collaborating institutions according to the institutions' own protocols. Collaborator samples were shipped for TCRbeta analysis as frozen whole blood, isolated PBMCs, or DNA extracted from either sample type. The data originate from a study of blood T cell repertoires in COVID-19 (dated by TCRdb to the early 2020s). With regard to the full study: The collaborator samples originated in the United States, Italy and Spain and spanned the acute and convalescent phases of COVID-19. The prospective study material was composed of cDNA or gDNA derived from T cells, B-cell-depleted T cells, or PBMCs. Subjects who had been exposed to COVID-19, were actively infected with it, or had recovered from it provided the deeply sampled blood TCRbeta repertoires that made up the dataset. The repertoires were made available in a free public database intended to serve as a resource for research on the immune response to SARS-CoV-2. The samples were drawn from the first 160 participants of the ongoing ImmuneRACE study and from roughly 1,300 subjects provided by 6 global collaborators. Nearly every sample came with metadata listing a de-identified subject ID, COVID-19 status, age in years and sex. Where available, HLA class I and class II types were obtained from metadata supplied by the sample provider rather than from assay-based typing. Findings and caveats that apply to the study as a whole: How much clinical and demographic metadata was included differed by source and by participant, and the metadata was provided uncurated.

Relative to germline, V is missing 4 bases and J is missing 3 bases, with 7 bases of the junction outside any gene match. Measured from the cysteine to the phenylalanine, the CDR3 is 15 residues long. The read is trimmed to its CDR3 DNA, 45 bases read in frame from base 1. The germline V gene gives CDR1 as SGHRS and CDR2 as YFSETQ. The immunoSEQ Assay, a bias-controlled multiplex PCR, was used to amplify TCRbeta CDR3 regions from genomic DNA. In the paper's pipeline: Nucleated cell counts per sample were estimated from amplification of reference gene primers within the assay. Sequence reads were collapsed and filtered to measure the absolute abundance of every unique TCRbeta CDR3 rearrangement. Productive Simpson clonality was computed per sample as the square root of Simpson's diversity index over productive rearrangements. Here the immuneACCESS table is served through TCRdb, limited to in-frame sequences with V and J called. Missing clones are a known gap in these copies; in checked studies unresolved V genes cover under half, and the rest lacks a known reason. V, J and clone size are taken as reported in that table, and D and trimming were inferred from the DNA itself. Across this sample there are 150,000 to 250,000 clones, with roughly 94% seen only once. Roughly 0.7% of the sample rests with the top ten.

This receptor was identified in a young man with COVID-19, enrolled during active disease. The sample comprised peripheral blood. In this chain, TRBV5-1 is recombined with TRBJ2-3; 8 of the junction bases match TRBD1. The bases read TGCGCCAGCAGCGGTCCAGGGGGCGGGACAGATACGCAGTATTTT. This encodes CASSGPGGGTDTQYF.